This T cell receptor (beta chain) derives from a study of response to subunit inactivated influenza vaccine. TCRdb re-analysed the RT-PCR reads in MiXCR, keeping a single row per CDR3 protein. The sample has hundreds of thousands of distinct CDR3 sequences; about 11% are singletons. Germline V gives CDR1 LGHNA, CDR2 YNFKEQ. The CDR3 is made up of 14 amino acids. V gave up 0 bases and J gave up 5 bases, with 8 bases separating them. A further study also used this sample, focusing on T cells expressing NK-cell markers. Turning to that study: The TCR beta cDNA came from 5'RACE template switching with UMIs. Source material for TCR beta repertoires consisted of sorted CD3+CD56+NKG2C+, CD3+CD56+NKG2C- and CD3+CD56-NKG2C+ T cells. A few donors' CD3+CD56-NKG2C+ cells were dominated by the same clonotypes. HCMV specificity was not established for the expanded NKG2C+ T cell clones.

The sequence was collected from a man aged 50 or older who received an inactivated influenza vaccine. The chain couples TRBV4-2 to TRBJ2-1; D is unclear. This specimen was PBMCs from blood, taken on the day of vaccination. The CDR3 DNA reads as TGTGCCAGCAGCCAAGATCCCCCCCACAATGAGCAGTTCTTC. It is translated as CASSQDPPHNEQFF.